This T cell receptor (beta chain) was recovered during a study of spatial heterogeneity in lung cancer. This clonotype appeared many times. Germline loops: CDR1 MNHNS, CDR2 SASEGT. The CDR3 consists of 15 residues. The ends were cut back, 3 bases at V and 1 base at J, with 12 bases in the middle. The presence of a unique molecular identifier marked each TCR cDNA molecule. One entry per CDR3 protein, called by TCRdb with MiXCR from the 5' RACE reads. The sample has 20,000 to 25,000 distinct CDR3 sequences, 3.3% seen once. Noted time point: sample taken at primary tumor resection. Frozen PBMC, nontumor lung or tumor provided whole RNA, which was sequenced unsorted.

The sample was PBMCs, taken at surgery. The clonotype was recovered from a female donor with early-stage non-small cell lung cancer. The rearrangement uses TRBV6-1 and TRBJ1-1; the D gene is possibly TRBD1 (5 bases). The DNA of the CDR3 is TGTGCCAGCAGTGATCCCGGGACCGGGAACACTGAAGCTTTCTTT. It specifies CASSDPGTGNTEAFF.